The source of this T cell receptor (beta chain) is a study of T cell clonotyping in hematopoietic cell transplantation. Using immunoSEQ multiplex PCR, the repertoire was profiled, and TCRdb retains in-frame clones only, with some absent. Of tens of thousands of clones in the sample, 80% to 85% were seen once. Described time point: recipient sample about 28 days before transplant, after cytoreduction. This CDR3 spans 15 amino acids. Germline V CDR1 and CDR2: SEHNR, FQNEAQ (reference sequence). The J segment lost 1 base and the V segment lost 1 base, leaving 3 bases of the junction unmatched. The sequence was obtained from a man between 60 and 75 years old with myelodysplastic syndrome. Some clones in this sample may be carry-over from other donors' samples. Source: peripheral blood mononuclear cells, taken before stem cell transplant. The genes are TRBV7-9 and TRBJ1-1; TRBD1 matches 7 bases. Here the CDR3 DNA reads TGTGCCAGCAGCTTAGTATCAGGGGGGAACACTGAAGCTTTCTTT. The encoded protein is CASSLVSGGNTEAFF.